These 9 T cell receptor delta chains were all obtained from the same sample, sequenced in a study of gamma-delta T cells after stem cell transplantation. With CATT, TCRdb re-called clones from the RT-PCR reads. The top ten hold around 60% of the sample, which has roughly 14,000 delta-chain clones, more than 7.5% seen once. Material: gamma-delta T cells. The receptors shown here come from a human donor. It is not recorded whose cells these are; they may come from a transplant donor.

Worth noting for this clone: Germline is not matched at one junction end, which may reflect a read error. V usage is TRDV2 and J usage is TRDJ3; D possibly corresponds to TRDD2 (5 bases). CDR1 is GEAIGNYY and CDR2 is EKD in the germline V gene. The CDR3 covers 18 residues. The CDR3 loop reads CACDTTVGRSWYTLQTFF. CDR3 DNA: TGTGCCTGTGACACGACTGTGGGTCGCTCCTGGTACACCCTACAGACGTTTTTC.

The chain has TRDV3 and TRDJ1; TRDD3 matches 10 bases. CDR1 and CDR2 from the germline V gene are TVYSNPD and GDNSRS (reference sequence). The trim removed 5 bases at V and 0 bases at J, leaving 24 bases unmatched. CDR3 length equals 20 residues. DNA of the CDR3: TGTGCCCTCTCCTCCTACGACATGGGGGATACCCTAACGTACACCGATAAACTCATCTTT. It translates to CALSSYDMGDTLTYTDKLIF.

With regard to this clone: TCRdb assigns this DNA the protein of a much larger clone, which departs from its translation at residue 7; this likely reflects a read error, and the protein shown comes from translating the DNA. The chain links TRDV2 to TRDJ1; 9 bases agree with TRDD3. The CDR3 covers 19 residues. V gave up 3 bases and J gave up 3 bases; unmatched junction bases: 19. Germline assignment: CDR1 GEAIGNYY and CDR2 EKD. CDR3 residues: CACDDVRMGDKSSPDKLIF. CDR3 nucleotides: TGTGCCTGTGACGACGTGAGGATGGGGGATAAGTCAAGTCCCGATAAACTCATCTTT.

Turning to this clone: The TCRdb protein comes from a much larger clone and disagrees with this DNA's translation at residue 5, likely due to a read error; the protein given here is derived from the DNA. The chain is built from TRDV2 and TRDJ3; D remains unclear. The CDR3 has 15 residues. CDR1 GEAIGNYY and CDR2 EKD come from the germline V gene. Trimming left V 3 bases short and J 2 bases short, with 7 bases between. CDR3 amino acids: CACDPLAWDTRQMFF. The CDR3 DNA reads as TGTGCCTGTGACCCCCTTGCCTGGGACACCCGACAGATGTTTTTC.

V gene TRDV2 combines with J gene TRDJ1, with 13 positions matching TRDD3. The CDR3 loop spans 21 amino acids. Looked up from germline, CDR1 is GEAIGNYY and CDR2 is EKD. The ends lost 0 bases at V and 0 bases at J; junction bases unmatched: 15. The CDR3 reads CACDTLKLLGDTRSYTDKLIF. The CDR3 coding sequence is TGTGCCTGTGACACCCTAAAATTACTGGGGGATACGCGATCTTACACCGATAAACTCATCTTT.

This clone has only a few counts. The likely explanation is a read error, given a far larger clone one base away. The same CDR3 is also encoded by other DNA sequences in this sample. The chain uses TRDV1 and TRDJ1; a possible D gene is TRDD3 (5 bases). Germline CDR1 and CDR2: TSWWSYY and QGS. The CDR3 is made up of 20 amino acids. CDR3 protein: CALGETATPYLMEGTDKLIF. The CDR3 bases are TGTGCTCTAGGGGAAACCGCTACGCCGTACTTAATGGAGGGCACCGATAAACTCATCTTT.

This clone has ten or more counts. A read error is likely here: a far larger clone is one base away. The chain has TRDV2 and TRDJ1; 7 bases match TRDD3. Germline lookup yields CDR1 GEAIGNYY and CDR2 EKD. The CDR3 covers 15 residues. CDR3 DNA sequence: TGTGCCTGTGACACCGTACTGGGGAAAGGGGATAAACACATCTTT. Translation: CACDTVLGKGDKHIF.

Regarding this clone: The protein TCRdb lists belongs to a much larger clone and differs from this DNA's translation at residue 13, which points to a read error; the protein shown is made from the DNA. The rearrangement uses TRDV2 and TRDJ1; 11 nucleotides agree with TRDD3. Germline CDR1 GEAIGNYY, CDR2 EKD. The CDR3 sequence is 15 residues long. The CDR3 DNA is TGTGCCTGTGACAATCTGGGGGATACTGGCGATAAACCCATCTTT. This translates into CACDNLGDTGDKPIF.

This clone has more than one count but fewer than ten. A far larger clone is a single base away, which makes a read error likely. The same CDR3 can be traced to other DNA sequences in this sample. The chain uses TRDV2 and TRDJ1, with TRDD3 matching 10 bases. This CDR3 region has 17 residues. CDR1 and CDR2 (germline): GEAIGNYY, EKD. As DNA, the CDR3 is TGTGCCTGCGACACCCTGGGGGATATGATTAACACCGATAAACTCATCTTT. This sequence encodes CACDTLGDMINTDKLIF.